This T cell receptor (beta chain) was found in a study of blood T cell repertoires in COVID-19. Study as a whole: Samples taken during acute and convalescent COVID-19 were collected in the United States, Italy and Spain.

Repertoires were generated with immunoSEQ multiplex PCR, while TCRdb's copy carries only in-frame clones and drops some. The sample has some 120,000 clones, less than 90% seen once; the top ten hold around 12%. The CDR3 consists of 21 residues. The V gene end was trimmed by 0 bases and the J gene end by 2 bases; junction bases not matched to a gene: 18. The germline CDR1 and CDR2 sequences are MRHNA and SNTAGT. The receptor was isolated from a woman aged 25 to 39 who had recovered from COVID-19. The chain recombines TRBV6-4 with TRBJ2-7, with 11 positions matching TRBD2. The specimen sequenced was peripheral blood. CDR3 amino acids: CASSDSRLSGRDGVWTYEQYF. The DNA for the CDR3 is TGTGCCAGCAGTGACTCTCGTCTTAGCGGGAGGGATGGAGTATGGACCTACGAGCAGTACTTC.